These 28 T cell receptor beta chains were all obtained from the same sample, sequenced in a study of cytomegalovirus exposure and HLA in healthy donors. The data were produced by immunoSEQ multiplex PCR, yet TCRdb's version contains in-frame clones alone and is incomplete. The sample consists of 190,000 or so clones, approximately 84% of them appearing once. The sample consisted of PBMCs. The receptors originated from a woman aged 18-29 years in good health and CMV-seropositive.

J is TRBJ1-3 and V is TRBV5-1; 9 bases align to TRBD1. This CDR3 spans 15 amino acids. From germline, CDR1 is SGHRS and CDR2 YFSETQ. V lost 3 bases to trimming and J lost 6 bases; unmatched junction nucleotides: 7. In DNA form, the CDR3 reads TGCGCCAGCAGCTGGGGGGACAGGGTCGAAAACACCATATATTTT. It translates to CASSWGDRVENTIYF. Full variable domain (outside the CDR3, taken from reference TRBV5-1 and TRBJ1-3): KAGVTQTPRYLIKTRGQQVTLSCSPISGHRSVSWYQQTPGQGLQFLFEYFSETQRNKGNFPGRFSGRQFSNSRSEMNVSTLELGDSALYLCASSWGDRVENTIYFGEGSWLTVV.

This clone was recorded once. The rearrangement links TRBV5-4 to TRBJ2-6; D gene ambiguous. CDR1 and CDR2 from the germline V gene are SGHNT and YYREEE (reference sequence). This CDR3 comprises 16 residues. Trimming pared 3 bases from V and 0 bases from J, leaving 10 bases between. CDR3 DNA: TGTGCCAGCAGCTCCGTCGGGTCCTCTGGGGCCAACGTCCTGACTTTC. Translating it yields CASSSVGSSGANVLTF.

The chain couples TRBV19 to TRBJ2-2, with D tentatively TRBD2 (5 bases). Germline CDR1 LNHDA, CDR2 SQIVND (reference sequence). Trimming cost V 7 bases and J 8 bases, with 20 bases left between them. This CDR3 contains 15 residues. This chain's CDR3 is CASTQGGITWGELFF. CDR3 bases: TGTGCCAGTACCCAAGGAGGCATAACGTGGGGGGAGCTGTTTTTT.

The chain is built from TRBV6-5 and TRBJ2-1; D is perhaps TRBD1 (6 bases). V lost 10 bases and J 5 bases, leaving 18 bases between the germline ends. The germline CDR1 and CDR2 sequences are MNHEY and SVGAGI. The CDR3 length is 14 residues. The CDR3 sequence is CATRLLGQNNEQFF. The DNA of the CDR3 is TGTGCCACCCGGCTTTTGGGACAAAACAATGAGCAGTTCTTC.

The chain joins TRBV5-1 to TRBJ2-7; 8 nucleotides match TRBD1. V lost 3 bases and J lost 4; bases outside the gene matches: 6. Germline CDR1 reads SGHRS; CDR2 reads YFSETQ. This CDR3 region has 14 residues. The CDR3 loop reads CASSWDRTGYEQYF. CDR3 nucleotides: TGCGCCAGCAGCTGGGACAGGACCGGGTACGAGCAGTACTTC.

The chain has TRBV5-1 and TRBJ2-2; unclear D gene. Germline assignment: CDR1 SGHRS and CDR2 YFSETQ. CDR3 length equals 17 residues. V was trimmed by 0 bases and J by 5 bases, leaving 17 bases between them. The CDR3 protein is CASSLGRSDHVTGELFF. The CDR3 DNA is TGCGCCAGCAGCTTGGGACGGAGCGATCATGTTACCGGGGAGCTGTTTTTT.

Only one count was recorded for this clone. Within the sample, other DNA sequences also encode this same CDR3. V is TRBV4-2 and J is TRBJ1-1; the D gene is possibly TRBD1 (5 bases). Germline CDR1 LGHNA, CDR2 YNFKEQ. The CDR3 runs 13 residues. The V end was cut by 0 bases, the J end by 4 bases, with 6 bases between. The CDR3 bases are TGTGCCAGCAGCCAAGATAGGGGCACTGAAGCTTTCTTT. It codes for CASSQDRGTEAFF.

The chain links TRBV2 to TRBJ2-5, with 7 bases aligning to TRBD2. CDR1 and CDR2 (germline): SNHLY, FYNNEI. Unmatched junction bases numbered 7, after V lost 6 bases and J lost 3 bases. This CDR3 comprises 14 residues. This CDR3 is CASSPPSGEETQYF. CDR3 nucleotides: TGTGCCAGCAGCCCCCCCAGCGGGGAAGAGACCCAGTACTTC.

The gene calls are TRBV5-4 and TRBJ1-4; 8 nucleotides line up with TRBD1. Per germline, CDR1 SGHNT and CDR2 YYREEE (reference sequence). The V and J ends lost 0 bases and 7 bases, in that order; junction bases with no gene match: 5. The CDR3 is 15 amino acids. The CDR3 loop reads CASSLAATGVEKLFF. The CDR3 DNA is TGTGCCAGCAGCTTGGCCGCGACAGGGGTTGAAAAACTGTTTTTT.

The CDR3 DNA reads as TGTGCCAGCAGCTTAGGCAGGGTAGAAGCTTTCTTT. This sequence encodes CASSLGRVEAFF. This rearrangement joins TRBV13 to TRBJ1-1; D is possibly TRBD1 (5 bases). This CDR3 is built from 12 residues. The germline V gene encodes CDR1 PRHDT and CDR2 FYEKMQ (reference sequence). Trimming took off 0 bases at V and 8 bases at J, with 7 bases between the two ends.

The V gene is TRBV5-6, the J gene TRBJ1-1, with D unclear. CDR1 and CDR2 (germline): SGHDT, YYEEEE. V lost 0 bases and J lost 5, with 5 bases in between. The CDR3 spans 12 residues. The CDR3 protein is CASSLERTEAFF. CDR3 coding DNA: TGTGCCAGCAGCTTGGAACGGACTGAAGCTTTCTTT.

V is TRBV9 and J is TRBJ1-3; perhaps TRBD1 as D (6 bases). V was shortened by 0 bases and J by 0 bases, with 13 bases between the two germline ends. The CDR3 contains 17 residues. The germline CDR1 and CDR2 sequences are SGDLS and YYNGEE. Here the CDR3 DNA reads TGTGCCAGCAGCGTAGATACAGGGAAAAGCTCTGGAAACACCATATATTTT. Translated, it gives CASSVDTGKSSGNTIYF.

V usage is TRBV2 and J usage is TRBJ1-1; D is possibly TRBD1 (5 bases). V shed 4 bases and J shed 1 base, with 13 bases lying between them. CDR1 and CDR2 from the germline V gene are SNHLY and FYNNEI. The CDR3 is made up of 15 amino acids. CDR3 bases: TGTGCCAGCAGTGGACAGCCCGTCGGGAACACTGAAGCTTTCTTT. The encoded protein is CASSGQPVGNTEAFF.

This rearrangement joins TRBV4-1 to TRBJ2-7, with D possibly matching TRBD2 (5 bases). The CDR3 is 15 residues long. V dropped 4 bases and J dropped 0 bases, with 13 bases sitting between them. Germline V gene data show CDR1 as MGHRA and CDR2 as YSYEKL. The CDR3 is CASSLPGSSSYEQYF. The CDR3 region has the DNA TGCGCCAGCAGCCTACCGGGGAGTTCCTCCTACGAGCAGTACTTC.

The CDR3 sequence: CASSQGAVYGYTF. CDR3 coding DNA: TGTGCCAGCAGCCAAGGGGCAGTCTATGGCTACACCTTC. The V gene is TRBV4-2, the J gene TRBJ1-2; D call uncertain. Looked up from germline, CDR1 is LGHNA and CDR2 is YNFKEQ. This CDR3 has 13 amino acids. Deletions cut 1 base from V and 4 bases from J, with 7 bases between.

The chain combines TRBV19 with TRBJ1-1; TRBD1 agrees at 7 bases. Losses at the gene ends were 6 bases for V and 7 bases for J; bases not matched to a gene: 14. This CDR3 is built from 15 residues. Looked up from germline, CDR1 is LNHDA and CDR2 is SQIVND (reference sequence). The CDR3 DNA is TGTGCCAGTAGCACCAGGAGAAGGACAGGACATGAAGCTTTCTTT. It yields the protein CASSTRRRTGHEAFF.

CDR3 in amino acids: CASSLSVRDSGNTIYF. Written as DNA, the CDR3 is TGTGCCAGCAGCTTATCGGTCAGGGACTCTGGAAACACCATATATTTT. The chain is built from TRBV5-6 and TRBJ1-3; tentatively, D is TRBD1 (5 bases). Germline values: CDR1 SGHDT, CDR2 YYEEEE. CDR3 length equals 16 residues. The ends were cut back, 2 bases at V and 0 bases at J, with 12 bases in the middle.

This chain uses TRBV7-8 with TRBJ1-5; D remains unclear. Germline V gene sequence: CDR1 SGHVS, CDR2 FQNEAQ. The CDR3 sequence is 13 residues long. V was cut by 5 bases and J by 7 bases, with 12 bases left in between. The CDR3 nucleotides are TGTGCCAGCAGCCCGACTGATCGGCAGCCCCAGCATTTT. This codes for CASSPTDRQPQHF.

This clone was detected only once. The chain uses TRBV7-2 and TRBJ1-1; 8 positions agree with TRBD1. Germline CDR1 reads SGHTA; CDR2 reads FQGNSA. The CDR3 extends over 15 amino acids. The J segment lost 1 base and the V segment lost 5 bases, leaving 6 bases of the junction unmatched. This CDR3 reads CASSLMGQANTEAFF. CDR3 nucleotide sequence: TGTGCCAGCAGCCTTATGGGACAGGCGAACACTGAAGCTTTCTTT.

CDR3 residues: CASSVGRSTDTQYF. The CDR3 region has the DNA TGTGCCAGCAGTGTTGGCAGAAGCACAGATACGCAGTATTTT. The V and J genes are TRBV6-1 and TRBJ2-3, with unresolved D. The CDR3 runs 14 residues. Per germline, CDR1 MNHNS and CDR2 SASEGT. The V end was cut by 4 bases, the J end by 0 bases, with 8 bases between.

The V gene is TRBV5-4, the J gene TRBJ2-5; D is possibly TRBD1 (5 bases). Germline lookup yields CDR1 SGHNT and CDR2 YYREEE (reference sequence). The CDR3 runs to 14 residues. The ends were cut back, 0 bases at V and 2 bases at J, with 8 bases in the middle. The CDR3 protein is CASSLVGQQETQYF. DNA for the CDR3: TGTGCCAGCAGCTTGGTGGGGCAGCAAGAGACCCAGTACTTC.

The chain is built from TRBV6-5 and TRBJ1-1, with D perhaps TRBD1 (6 bases). Germline loops: CDR1 MNHEY, CDR2 SVGAGI. V shed 6 bases and J shed 5 bases, with 16 bases lying between them. The CDR3 is 14 residues long. This CDR3 reads CASRQGSAQTEAFF. In DNA, the CDR3 is TGTGCCAGCAGACAGGGTTCGGCACAAACTGAAGCTTTCTTT.

CDR3 nucleotides: TGTGCCAGCAGCCGAGGAGGGTTAACTAATGAAAAACTGTTTTTT. The encoded protein is CASSRGGLTNEKLFF. The rearrangement joins TRBV7-6 to TRBJ1-4; D unresolved. Looked up from germline, CDR1 is SGHVS and CDR2 is FNYEAQ. This CDR3 is built from 15 residues. V lost 5 bases to trimming and J lost 1 base, with 11 bases between them.

The gene calls are TRBV9 and TRBJ2-3; D is possibly TRBD2 (6 bases). V shed 0 bases and J shed 2 bases, with 13 bases lying between them. The germline V gene encodes CDR1 SGDLS and CDR2 YYNGEE. There are 16 residues in the CDR3. Here the CDR3 DNA reads TGTGCCAGCAGCGTAGGGTGGGACTCCCACACAGATACGCAGTATTTT. Translating gives CASSVGWDSHTDTQYF.

The chain couples TRBV10-3 to TRBJ1-2; 10 nucleotides line up with TRBD1. V shed 2 bases and J 6 bases; nucleotides not matched to a gene: 9. The CDR3 is made up of 16 amino acids. CDR1 and CDR2 from the germline V gene are ENHRY and SYGVKD. CDR3 protein: CAISEPDRGHVDGYTF. The CDR3 DNA reads TGTGCCATCAGTGAGCCAGACAGGGGGCATGTGGATGGCTACACCTTC.

The chain combines TRBV27 with TRBJ2-7; D is uncertain. V shed 2 bases and J shed 3 bases, with 8 bases lying between them. The germline gives CDR1 MNHEY, CDR2 SMNVEV (reference sequence). This CDR3 comprises 13 residues. CDR3 region: CASSLAPNYEQYF. CDR3 DNA sequence: TGTGCCAGCAGTTTAGCCCCTAACTACGAGCAGTACTTC.

The V call is TRBV7-9, the J call TRBJ1-2; 10 nucleotides line up with TRBD1. This CDR3 spans 14 amino acids. The V segment lost 1 base and the J segment 6 bases; nucleotides outside the gene matches: 2. In germline, CDR1 is SEHNR, CDR2 FQNEAQ (reference sequence). CDR3 sequence (DNA): TGTGCCAGCAGCTTAGGAGGGACAGGGGATGGCTACACCTTC. This gives the protein CASSLGGTGDGYTF.

The rearrangement uses TRBV7-7 and TRBJ2-3; D uncertain. Germline V gene data show CDR1 as SSHAT and CDR2 as FNYEAQ (reference sequence). V shed 2 bases and J shed 2 bases, with 8 bases lying between them. The CDR3 loop spans 14 amino acids. The CDR3: CASSLNLNTDTQYF. In DNA form, the CDR3 reads TGTGCCAGCAGCTTAAATCTAAACACAGATACGCAGTATTTT. Combining the CDR3 with reference TRBV7-7 and TRBJ2-3 gives the whole variable domain GAGVSQSPRYKVTKRGQDVTLRCDPISSHATLYWYQQALGQGPEFLTYFNYEAQPDKSGLPSDRFSAERPEGSISTLTIQRTEQRDSAMYRCASSLNLNTDTQYFGPGTRLTVL.